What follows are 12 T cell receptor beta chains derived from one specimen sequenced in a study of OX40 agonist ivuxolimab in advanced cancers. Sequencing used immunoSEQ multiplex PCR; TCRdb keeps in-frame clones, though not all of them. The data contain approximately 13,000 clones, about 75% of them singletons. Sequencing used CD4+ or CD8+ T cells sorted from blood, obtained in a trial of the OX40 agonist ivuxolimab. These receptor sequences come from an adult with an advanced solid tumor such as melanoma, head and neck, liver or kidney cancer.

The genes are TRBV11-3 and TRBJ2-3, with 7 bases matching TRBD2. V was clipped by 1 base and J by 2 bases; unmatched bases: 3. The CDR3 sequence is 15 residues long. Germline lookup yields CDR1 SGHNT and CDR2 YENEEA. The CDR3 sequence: CASSLAAGNTDTQYF. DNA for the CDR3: TGTGCCAGCAGCTTAGCAGCGGGAAACACAGATACGCAGTATTTT. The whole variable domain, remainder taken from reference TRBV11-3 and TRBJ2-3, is EAGVVQSPRYKIIEKKQPVAFWCNPISGHNTLYWYLQNLGQGPELLIRYENEEAVDDSQLPKDRFSAERLKGVDSTLKIQPAELGDSAVYLCASSLAAGNTDTQYFGPGTRLTVL.

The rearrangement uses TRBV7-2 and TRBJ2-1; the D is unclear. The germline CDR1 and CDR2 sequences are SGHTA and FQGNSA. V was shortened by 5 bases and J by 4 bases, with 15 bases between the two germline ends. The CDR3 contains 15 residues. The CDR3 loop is CASSPESFRYNEQFF. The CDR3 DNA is TGTGCCAGCAGCCCTGAATCCTTCCGTTACAATGAGCAGTTCTTC.

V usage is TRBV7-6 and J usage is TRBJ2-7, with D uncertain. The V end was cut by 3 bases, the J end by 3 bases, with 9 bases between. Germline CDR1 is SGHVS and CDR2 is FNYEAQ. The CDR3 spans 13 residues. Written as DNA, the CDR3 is TGTGCCAGCAGCTTGACTGGAAACTACGAGCAGTACTTC. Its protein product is CASSLTGNYEQYF.

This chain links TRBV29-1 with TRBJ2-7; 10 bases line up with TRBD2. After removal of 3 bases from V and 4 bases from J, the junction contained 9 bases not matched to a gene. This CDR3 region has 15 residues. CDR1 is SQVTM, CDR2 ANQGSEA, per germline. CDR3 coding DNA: TGCAGCGTTGAGATGGGGACTAGCGAGCGATACGAGCAGTACTTC. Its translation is CSVEMGTSERYEQYF.

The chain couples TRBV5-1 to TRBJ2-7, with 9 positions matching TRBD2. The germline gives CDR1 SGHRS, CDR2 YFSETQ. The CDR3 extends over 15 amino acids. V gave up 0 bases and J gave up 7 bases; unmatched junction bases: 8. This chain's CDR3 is CASSLALGLAKEQYF. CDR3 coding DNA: TGCGCCAGCAGCTTGGCCCTCGGACTAGCGAAAGAGCAGTACTTC.

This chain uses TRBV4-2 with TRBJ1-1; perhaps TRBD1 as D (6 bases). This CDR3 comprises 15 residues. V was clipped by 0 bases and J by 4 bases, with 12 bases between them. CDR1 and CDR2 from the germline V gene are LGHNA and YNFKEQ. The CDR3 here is CASSQDDTRGTEAFF. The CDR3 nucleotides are TGTGCCAGCAGCCAAGATGACACCAGGGGCACTGAAGCTTTCTTT.

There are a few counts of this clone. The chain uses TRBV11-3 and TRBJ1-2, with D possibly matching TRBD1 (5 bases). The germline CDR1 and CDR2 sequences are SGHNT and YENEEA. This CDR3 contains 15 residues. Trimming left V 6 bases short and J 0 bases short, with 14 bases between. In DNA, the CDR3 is TGTGCCAGCAGTCCGGGGGGGTTAGCTAACTATGGCTACACCTTC. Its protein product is CASSPGGLANYGYTF.

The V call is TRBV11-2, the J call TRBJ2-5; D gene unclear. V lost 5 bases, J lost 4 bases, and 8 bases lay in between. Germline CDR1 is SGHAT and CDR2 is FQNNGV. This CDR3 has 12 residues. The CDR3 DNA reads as TGTGCCAGCAGCCCTTCGGCAGAGACCCAGTACTTC. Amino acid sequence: CASSPSAETQYF.

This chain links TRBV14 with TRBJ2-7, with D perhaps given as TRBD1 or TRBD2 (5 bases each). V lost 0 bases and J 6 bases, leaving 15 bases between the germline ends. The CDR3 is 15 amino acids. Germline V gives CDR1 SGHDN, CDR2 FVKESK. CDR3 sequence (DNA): TGTGCCAGCAGCCAAGAGGGGACCCTCACGGCCGAGCAGTACTTC. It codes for CASSQEGTLTAEQYF. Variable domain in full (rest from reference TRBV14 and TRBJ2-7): EAGVTQFPSHSVIEKGQTVTLRCDPISGHDNLYWYRRVMGKEIKFLLHFVKESKQDESGMPNNRFLAERTGGTYSTLKVQPAELEDSGVYFCASSQEGTLTAEQYFGPGTRLTVT.

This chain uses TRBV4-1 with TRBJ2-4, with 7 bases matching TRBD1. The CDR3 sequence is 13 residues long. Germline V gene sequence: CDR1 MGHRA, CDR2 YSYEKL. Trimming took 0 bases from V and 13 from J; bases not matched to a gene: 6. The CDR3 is CASSQDHRQGQYF. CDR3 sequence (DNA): TGCGCCAGCAGCCAAGATCACCGACAGGGCCAGTACTTC.

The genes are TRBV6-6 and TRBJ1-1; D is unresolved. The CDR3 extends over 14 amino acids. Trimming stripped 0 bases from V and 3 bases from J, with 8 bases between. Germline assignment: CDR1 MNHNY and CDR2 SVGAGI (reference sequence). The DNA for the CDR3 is TGTGCCAGCAGTTACTCGAACCAACACACTGAAGCTTTCTTT. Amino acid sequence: CASSYSNQHTEAFF.

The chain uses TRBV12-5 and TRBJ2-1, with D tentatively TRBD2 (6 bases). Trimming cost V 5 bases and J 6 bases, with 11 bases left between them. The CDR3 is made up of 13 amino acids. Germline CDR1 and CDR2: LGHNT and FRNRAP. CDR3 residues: CASGPFSGNEQFF. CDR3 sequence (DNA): TGTGCTAGTGGTCCTTTTAGCGGCAATGAGCAGTTCTTC. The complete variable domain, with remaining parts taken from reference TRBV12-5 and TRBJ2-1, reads DARVTQTPRHKVTEMGQEVTMRCQPILGHNTVFWYRQTMMQGLELLAYFRNRAPLDDSGMPKDRFSAEMPDATLATLKIQPSEPRDSAVYFCASGPFSGNEQFFGPGTRLTVL.